Presented here are 10 T cell receptor beta chains from one specimen sequenced in a study of CD8+ T cells in alopecia areata. cDNA reverse transcribed from extracted RNA served as the sequencing template. Generated by immunoSEQ multiplex PCR, the TCRdb table keeps only in-frame clones and is missing some. In the table there are tens of thousands of clones, about 71% of which are singletons. The sample's treatment: oral pan-JAK inhibitor, 5-10 mg twice daily. This sample comprised CD8+ T cells sorted from blood, obtained at week 24, from a patient treated with tofacitinib. The receptors come from a human donor with alopecia areata.

This clone showed up just once. V and J are TRBV4-1 and TRBJ2-5; 10 nucleotides line up with TRBD1. J was trimmed by 5 bases and V by 3 bases; bases with no gene match: 12. The CDR3 consists of 17 residues. Looked up from germline, CDR1 is MGHRA and CDR2 is YSYEKL. The CDR3 spells CASSQTMTGGDWETQYF. As DNA, the CDR3 is TGCGCCAGCAGCCAGACCATGACAGGGGGCGATTGGGAGACCCAGTACTTC.

The chain links TRBV10-3 to TRBJ1-1; possible D gene TRBD1, 5 bases. Looked up from germline, CDR1 is ENHRY and CDR2 is SYGVKD. Trimming pared 6 bases from V and 2 bases from J, leaving 16 bases between. The CDR3 contains 15 residues. CDR3 sequence: CAIRTSGWRNTEAFF. CDR3 in DNA: TGTGCCATCAGGACTTCAGGGTGGAGAAACACTGAAGCTTTCTTT.

This clone was observed a few times. The CDR3 DNA reads TGTGCCAGCAGTTCCCGGGGCCTGCGGGATGGCTACACCTTC. Its translation is CASSSRGLRDGYTF. The rearrangement uses TRBV6-6 and TRBJ1-2, with a weak D call TRBD1 (5 bases). CDR1 and CDR2 from the germline V gene are MNHNY and SVGAGI (reference sequence). The ends were cut back, 4 bases at V and 6 bases at J, with 15 bases in the middle. CDR3 size: 14 residues.

CDR3 sequence reads: CASKTPGITDTQYF. DNA for the CDR3: TGTGCCAGCAAAACACCGGGAATCACAGATACGCAGTATTTT. This chain joins TRBV27 and TRBJ2-3; D is perhaps TRBD2 (5 bases). Trimming took 7 bases from V and 2 from J, leaving 13 bases between them. This CDR3 is 14 amino acids long. The germline V gene has CDR1 MNHEY and CDR2 SMNVEV (reference sequence).

J is TRBJ2-3 and V is TRBV6-5; D not resolved. This CDR3 spans 15 amino acids. Germline V CDR1 and CDR2: MNHEY, SVGAGI. Deletions cut 5 bases from V and 6 bases from J, with 18 bases between. As DNA, the CDR3 is TGTGCCAGCAGTCCTTCCTCCACATTGGGGGATACGCAGTATTTT. Translating gives CASSPSSTLGDTQYF.

J is TRBJ2-3 and V is TRBV29-1, with a possible D match to TRBD1 (5 bases). V was pared by 6 bases and J by 1 base, with 11 bases between. Germline CDR1 is SQVTM and CDR2 is ANQGSEA. The CDR3 extends over 13 amino acids. CDR3: CSVDTRGTDTQYF. The CDR3 nucleotides read TGCAGCGTGGACACCCGGGGCACAGATACGCAGTATTTT.

This clone was seen only once. V gene TRBV27 combines with J gene TRBJ2-2; the match to TRBD1 covers 11 bases. This CDR3 is 16 amino acids long. Trimming at V came to 4 bases and at J to 2 bases, leaving 3 bases not matched to a gene. The germline V gene has CDR1 MNHEY and CDR2 SMNVEV (reference sequence). In DNA, the CDR3 is TGTGCCAGCAGTTCTCGGACAGGGGGCAACACCGGGGAGCTGTTTTTT. Amino acids: CASSSRTGGNTGELFF.

J is TRBJ2-7 and V is TRBV2; D remains unclear. There are 14 residues in the CDR3. V was shortened by 2 bases and J by 3 bases, with 11 bases between the two germline ends. Germline V gives CDR1 SNHLY, CDR2 FYNNEI. The CDR3 spells CASSERLDLYEQYF. The CDR3 bases are TGTGCCAGCAGTGAAAGACTCGACCTCTACGAGCAGTACTTC.

The V and J genes are TRBV5-1 and TRBJ2-1; possible D gene TRBD2, 9 bases. Germline V gene lookup returns CDR1 SGHRS and CDR2 YFSETQ. The CDR3 consists of 19 residues. The V end lost 4 bases, the J end lost 6 bases, and 29 bases lay between the germline ends. CDR3 sequence (DNA): TGCGCCAGCAGCATCGGACAGGGAATAGCGGGAGTAGGGGGCAATGAGCAGTTCTTC. Translating gives CASSIGQGIAGVGGNEQFF.

J is TRBJ2-3 and V is TRBV11-2; a weak D match, TRBD2 (5 bases). V was shortened by 3 bases and J by 4 bases, with 17 bases between the two germline ends. Germline V gene sequence: CDR1 SGHAT, CDR2 FQNNGV. The CDR3 totals 16 residues. CDR3 DNA: TGTGCCAGCAGCTTGGACGGCGGGTTCTCCCCAGATACGCAGTATTTT. This gives the protein CASSLDGGFSPDTQYF.